The present TCR beta chain was sequenced within a study of post-analysis software for immune sequencing data. Study-level points and caveats: In patients, TRBV5-6, TRBV5-1 and TRBV20-1 belonged to roughly 5 TRBV segments found more frequently than in controls.

Details on this clonotype: Its antigen is as yet unknown.

TCR beta cDNA libraries included unique molecular identifiers. When about 0.9 to 11 million T cells were used, they gave roughly 490,000 cDNA molecules. TCRdb processed the PCR reads anew with MiXCR; each CDR3 protein has one entry. The data show some 700,000 distinct CDR3 sequences, approximately 59% seen once. Germline V gene data show CDR1 as MNHEY and CDR2 as SVGAGI. V was trimmed by 0 bases and J by 1 base, leaving 12 bases between them. The CDR3 runs to 16 residues. The genes are TRBV6-5 and TRBJ2-5; unclear D gene. The sample comprised blood. The source of this sequence is a girl aged 2-9 years with multiple sclerosis. CDR3 in DNA: TGTGCCAGCAGTTACTCCCCCCTGACACTCCAAGAGACCCAGTACTTC. As protein: CASSYSPLTLQETQYF.